In its sample, the clone carrying this T cell receptor (beta chain) was seen a few times. As yet, its antigen is unknown. Specified treatment: roughly 10-day PBMC culture with coronavirus spike peptide pools or control peptides (ViraFEST assay). With peptide pools, ViraFEST first expanded antigen-specific T cells and afterwards sequenced their TCRs. CDR3 length equals 13 residues. V lost 0 bases and J 2 bases, leaving 5 bases between the germline ends. CDR1 is LNHNV and CDR2 is YYDKDF in the germline V gene (reference sequence). Oncomine TCR Beta short-read sequencing was applied to DNA from cultured CD4+ T cells. The authors extracted genomic DNA from cultured CD4+ T cells. TCRdb re-called the PCR reads with MiXCR, one entry per CDR3 protein. The sample holds fewer than 15,000 distinct CDR3 sequences, about two fifths seen once. The source of the sample is a study of vaccination and CD4 T cells after COVID-19. Study at large: Post-vaccine specimens were obtained a median about 69 days after dose two (range 14 to 241).

The sequenced sample consisted of CD4+ T cells from blood, cultured in vitro. This clonotype originated in a human donor who had recovered from COVID-19. V usage is TRBV15 and J usage is TRBJ2-7; D unresolved. As DNA, the CDR3 is TGTGCCACCAGCAGAGATCAAGCCTACGAGCAGTACTTC. Its protein is CATSRDQAYEQYF.